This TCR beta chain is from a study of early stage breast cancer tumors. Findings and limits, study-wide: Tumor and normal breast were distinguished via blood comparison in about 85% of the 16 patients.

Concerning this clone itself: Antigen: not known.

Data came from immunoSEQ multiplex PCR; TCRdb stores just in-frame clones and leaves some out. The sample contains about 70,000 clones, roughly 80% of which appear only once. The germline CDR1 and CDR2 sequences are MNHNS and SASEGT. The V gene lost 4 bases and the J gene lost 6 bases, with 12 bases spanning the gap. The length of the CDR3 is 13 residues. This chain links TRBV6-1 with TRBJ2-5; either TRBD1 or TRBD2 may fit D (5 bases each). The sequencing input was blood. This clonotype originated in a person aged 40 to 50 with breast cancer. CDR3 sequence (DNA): TGTGCCAGCAGTGGAGGGGCGCAGAAGACCCAGTACTTC. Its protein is CASSGGAQKTQYF.